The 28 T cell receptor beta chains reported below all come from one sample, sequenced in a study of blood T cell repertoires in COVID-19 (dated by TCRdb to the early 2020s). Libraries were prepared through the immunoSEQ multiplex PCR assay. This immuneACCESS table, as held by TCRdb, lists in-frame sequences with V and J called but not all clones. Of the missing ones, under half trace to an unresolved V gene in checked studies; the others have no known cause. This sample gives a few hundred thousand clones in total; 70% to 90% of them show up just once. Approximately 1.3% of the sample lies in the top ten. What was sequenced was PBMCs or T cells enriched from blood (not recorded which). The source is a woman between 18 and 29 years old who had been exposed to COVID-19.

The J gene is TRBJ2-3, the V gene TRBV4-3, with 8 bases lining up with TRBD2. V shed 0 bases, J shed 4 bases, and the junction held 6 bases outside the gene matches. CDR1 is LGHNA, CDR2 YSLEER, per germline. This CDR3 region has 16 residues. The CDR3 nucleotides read TGCGCCAGCAGCCAAGATAGACGGGGGGGCGCAGATACGCAGTATTTT. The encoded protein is CASSQDRRGGADTQYF.

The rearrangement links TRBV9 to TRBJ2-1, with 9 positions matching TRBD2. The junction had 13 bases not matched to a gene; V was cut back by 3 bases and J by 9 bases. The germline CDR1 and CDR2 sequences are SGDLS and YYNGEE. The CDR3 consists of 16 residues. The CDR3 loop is CASSDLAGREGLEQFF. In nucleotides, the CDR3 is TGTGCCAGCAGCGACCTCGCGGGGCGGGAGGGCCTTGAGCAGTTCTTC.

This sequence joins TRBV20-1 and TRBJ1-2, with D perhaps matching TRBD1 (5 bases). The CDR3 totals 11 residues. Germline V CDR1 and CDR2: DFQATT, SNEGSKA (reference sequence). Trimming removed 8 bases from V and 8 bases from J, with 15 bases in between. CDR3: CSQTETDGYTF. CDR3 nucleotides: TGCAGTCAGACCGAGACAGACGGCTACACCTTC.

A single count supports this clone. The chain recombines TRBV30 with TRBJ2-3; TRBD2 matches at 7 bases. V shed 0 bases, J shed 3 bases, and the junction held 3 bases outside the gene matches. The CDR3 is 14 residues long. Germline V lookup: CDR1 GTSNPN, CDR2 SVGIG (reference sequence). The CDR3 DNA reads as TGTGCCTGGAGTGTAGGGCGGGGGACAGATACGCAGTATTTT. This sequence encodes CAWSVGRGTDTQYF.

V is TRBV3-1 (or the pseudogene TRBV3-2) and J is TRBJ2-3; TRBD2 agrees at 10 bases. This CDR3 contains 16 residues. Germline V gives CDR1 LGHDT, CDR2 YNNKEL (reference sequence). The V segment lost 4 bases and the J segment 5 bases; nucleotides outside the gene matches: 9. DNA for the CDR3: TGTGCCAGCAGCCGTGGACTAGCGGTACGGGGAGATACGCAGTATTTT. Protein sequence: CASSRGLAVRGDTQYF.

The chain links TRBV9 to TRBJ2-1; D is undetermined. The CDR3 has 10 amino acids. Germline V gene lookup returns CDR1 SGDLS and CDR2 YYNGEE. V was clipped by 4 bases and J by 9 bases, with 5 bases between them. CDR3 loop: CASSRSEQFF. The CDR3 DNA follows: TGTGCCAGCAGCCGTTCTGAGCAGTTCTTC.

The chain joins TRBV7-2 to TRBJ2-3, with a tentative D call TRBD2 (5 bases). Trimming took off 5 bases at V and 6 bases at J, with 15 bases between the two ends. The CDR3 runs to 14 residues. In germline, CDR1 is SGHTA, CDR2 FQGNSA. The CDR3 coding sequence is TGTGCCAGCAGCCCCGGACTGCCCTCGGATACGCAGTATTTT. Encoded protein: CASSPGLPSDTQYF.

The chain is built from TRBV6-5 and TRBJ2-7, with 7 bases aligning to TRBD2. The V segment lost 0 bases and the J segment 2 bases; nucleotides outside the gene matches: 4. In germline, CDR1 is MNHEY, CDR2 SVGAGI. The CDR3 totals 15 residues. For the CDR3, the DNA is TGTGCCAGCAGTTACTCTACTAGCGCTCCCTACGAGCAGTACTTC. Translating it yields CASSYSTSAPYEQYF.

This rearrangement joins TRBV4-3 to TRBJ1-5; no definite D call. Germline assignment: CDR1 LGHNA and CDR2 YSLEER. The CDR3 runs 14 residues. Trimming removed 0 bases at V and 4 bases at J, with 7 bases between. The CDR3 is CASSQDIRNQPQHF. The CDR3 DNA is TGCGCCAGCAGCCAAGATATTAGAAATCAGCCCCAGCATTTT.

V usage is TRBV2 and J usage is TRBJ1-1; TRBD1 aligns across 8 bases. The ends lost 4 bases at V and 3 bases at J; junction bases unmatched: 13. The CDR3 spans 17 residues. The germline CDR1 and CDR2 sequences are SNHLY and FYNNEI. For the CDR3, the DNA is TGTGCCAGCAGTGCCGGCAGGGGGCTCGGTGGGGACACTGAAGCTTTCTTT. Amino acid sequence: CASSAGRGLGGDTEAFF.

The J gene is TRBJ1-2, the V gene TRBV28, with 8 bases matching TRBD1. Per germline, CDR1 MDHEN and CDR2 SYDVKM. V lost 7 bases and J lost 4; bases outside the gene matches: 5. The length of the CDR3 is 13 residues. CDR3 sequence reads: CASKDRGFYGYTF. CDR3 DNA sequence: TGTGCCAGCAAAGACAGGGGCTTCTATGGCTACACCTTC.

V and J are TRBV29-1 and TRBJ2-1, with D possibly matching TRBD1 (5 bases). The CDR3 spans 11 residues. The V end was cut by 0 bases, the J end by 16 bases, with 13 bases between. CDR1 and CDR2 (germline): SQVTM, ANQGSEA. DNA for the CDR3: TGCAGCGTTGAAGATCAGGGCAATGGCTTCTTC. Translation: CSVEDQGNGFF.

The CDR3 region has the DNA TGTGCCAGCACCGGAGCCCCTACTAGCGGGAGGGCCATTTACGAGCAGTACTTC. Protein product: CASTGAPTSGRAIYEQYF. The chain has TRBV7-2 and TRBJ2-7, with 13 bases aligning to TRBD2. The CDR3 covers 18 residues. V lost 7 bases and J lost 4; bases outside the gene matches: 16. Looked up from germline, CDR1 is SGHTA and CDR2 is FQGNSA.

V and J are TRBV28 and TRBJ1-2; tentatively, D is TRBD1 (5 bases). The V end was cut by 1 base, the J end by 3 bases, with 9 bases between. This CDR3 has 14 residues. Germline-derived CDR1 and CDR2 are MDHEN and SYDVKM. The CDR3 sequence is CASSLLGPDYGYTF. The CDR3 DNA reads TGTGCCAGCAGTTTATTGGGGCCAGACTATGGCTACACCTTC.

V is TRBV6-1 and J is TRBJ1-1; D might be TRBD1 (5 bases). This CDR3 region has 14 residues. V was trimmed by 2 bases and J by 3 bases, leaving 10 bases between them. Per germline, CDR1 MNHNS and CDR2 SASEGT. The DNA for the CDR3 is TGTGCCAGCAGTGAATGGGGCAGGGACACTGAAGCTTTCTTT. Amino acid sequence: CASSEWGRDTEAFF.

The CDR3 DNA reads TGTGCCAGCAGCTTAGCGGTTAGCTCCTACAATGAGCAGTTCTTC. Protein sequence: CASSLAVSSYNEQFF. The V gene is TRBV7-3, the J gene TRBJ2-1; D gene uncertain. Germline CDR1 is SGHTA and CDR2 is FQGTGA. The V and J ends lost 2 bases and 0 bases respectively, with 8 bases between them. The CDR3 has 15 amino acids.

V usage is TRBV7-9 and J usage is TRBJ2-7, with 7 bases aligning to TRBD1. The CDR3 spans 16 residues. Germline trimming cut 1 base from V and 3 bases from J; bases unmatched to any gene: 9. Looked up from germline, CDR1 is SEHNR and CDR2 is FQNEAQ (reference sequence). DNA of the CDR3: TGTGCCAGCAGCTTAGACCCGACAGGGAGAGGCTACGAGCAGTACTTC. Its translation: CASSLDPTGRGYEQYF.

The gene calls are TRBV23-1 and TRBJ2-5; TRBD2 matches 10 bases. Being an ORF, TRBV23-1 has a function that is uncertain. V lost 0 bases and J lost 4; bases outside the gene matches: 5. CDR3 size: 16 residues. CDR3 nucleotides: TGCGCCAGCAGTCAATCTGAGCGGGGGGGCGGAGAGACCCAGTACTTC. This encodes CASSQSERGGGETQYF.

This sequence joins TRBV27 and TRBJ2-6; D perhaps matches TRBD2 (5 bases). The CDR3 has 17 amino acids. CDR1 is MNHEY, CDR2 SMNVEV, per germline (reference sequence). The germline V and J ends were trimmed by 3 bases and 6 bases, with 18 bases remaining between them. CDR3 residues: CASSFLHLPGSANVLTF. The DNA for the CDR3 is TGTGCCAGCAGTTTTCTCCACCTTCCGGGGTCGGCCAACGTCCTGACTTTC.

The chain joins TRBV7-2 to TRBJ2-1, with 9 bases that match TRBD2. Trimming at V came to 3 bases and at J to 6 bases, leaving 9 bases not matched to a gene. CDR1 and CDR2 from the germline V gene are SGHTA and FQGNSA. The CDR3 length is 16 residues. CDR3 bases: TGTGCCAGCAGCTTTCTCGTGGGACTAGCAAGCAATGAGCAGTTCTTC. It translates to CASSFLVGLASNEQFF.

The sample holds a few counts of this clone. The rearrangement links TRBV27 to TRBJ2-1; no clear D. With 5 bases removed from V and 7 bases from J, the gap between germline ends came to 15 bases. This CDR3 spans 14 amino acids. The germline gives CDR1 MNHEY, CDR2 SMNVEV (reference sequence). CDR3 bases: TGTGCCAGCAGTCTACGGTTAGCTGGGAATGAGCAGTTCTTC. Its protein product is CASSLRLAGNEQFF.

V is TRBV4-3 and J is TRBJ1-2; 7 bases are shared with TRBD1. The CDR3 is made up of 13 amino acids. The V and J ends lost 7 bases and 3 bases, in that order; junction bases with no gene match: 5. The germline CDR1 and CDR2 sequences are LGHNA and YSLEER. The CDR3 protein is CASTEGADYGYTF. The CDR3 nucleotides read TGCGCCAGCACCGAGGGGGCGGACTATGGCTACACCTTC.

In DNA, the CDR3 is TGTGCCAGCAGCTTCAGACAGGGGGGAACTGAAGCTTTCTTT. This gives the protein CASSFRQGGTEAFF. V gene TRBV11-2 combines with J gene TRBJ1-1, with 9 bases aligning to TRBD1. The CDR3 runs 14 residues. With 3 bases clipped from V and 5 bases from J, the junction kept 4 bases outside the gene matches. Per the germline V gene, CDR1 is SGHAT and CDR2 is FQNNGV.

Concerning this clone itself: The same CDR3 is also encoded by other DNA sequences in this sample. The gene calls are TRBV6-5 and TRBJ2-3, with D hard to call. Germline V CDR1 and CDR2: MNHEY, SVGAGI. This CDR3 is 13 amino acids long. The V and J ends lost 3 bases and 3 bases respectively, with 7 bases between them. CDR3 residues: CASSYSGTDTQYF. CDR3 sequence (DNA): TGTGCCAGCAGTTATTCCGGGACAGATACGCAGTATTTT.

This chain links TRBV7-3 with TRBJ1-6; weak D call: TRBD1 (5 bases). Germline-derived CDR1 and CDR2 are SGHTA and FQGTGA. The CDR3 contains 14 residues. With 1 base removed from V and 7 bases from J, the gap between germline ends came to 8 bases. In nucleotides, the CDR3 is TGTGCCAGCAGCTTAAATCAGGGAAATTCACCCCTCCACTTT. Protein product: CASSLNQGNSPLHF.

The CDR3 DNA reads as TGTGCCAGCAGCAATATGGCTAGCGGGTGGTACGAGCAGTACTTC. This translates into CASSNMASGWYEQYF. The rearrangement joins TRBV5-4 to TRBJ2-7; 8 nucleotides line up with TRBD2. This CDR3 spans 15 amino acids. Trimming took 4 bases from V and 4 from J; bases not matched to a gene: 10. The germline gives CDR1 SGHNT, CDR2 YYREEE (reference sequence).

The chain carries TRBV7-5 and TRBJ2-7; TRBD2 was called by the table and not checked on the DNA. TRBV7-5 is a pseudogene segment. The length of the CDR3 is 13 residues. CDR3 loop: CVRSSRGAYEQYF. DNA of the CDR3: TGTGTCAGAAGCTCTCGGGGTGCATACGAGCAGTACTTC.

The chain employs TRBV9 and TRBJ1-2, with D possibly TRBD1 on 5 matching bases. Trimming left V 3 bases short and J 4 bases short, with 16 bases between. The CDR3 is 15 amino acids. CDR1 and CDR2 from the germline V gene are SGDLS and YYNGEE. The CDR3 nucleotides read TGTGCCAGCAGCGCGCAGAGAAGGGGAGGCTATGGCTACACCTTC. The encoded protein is CASSAQRRGGYGYTF.